This T cell receptor beta chain originates from a study of T cell responses to AZD1222 COVID-19 vaccine. General study findings and limits: Close to half of spike-specific TCRs reportedly recognize unmutated variant regions. Without day 14 samples, only post-peak T cell repertoires were studied. Females outnumbered males among donors, who were mostly white British; clonal diversity was possibly underestimated. Vaccination with two AZD1222 doses was followed by a rise in Spike-specific TCR breadth and depth.

Sequencing was performed with immunoSEQ multiplex PCR; in TCRdb, only in-frame clones are kept and a portion is missing. The sample consists of roughly 190,000 clones, roughly nine tenths of them appearing once. Germline CDR1 and CDR2: MNHEY and SMNVEV (reference sequence). CDR3 length: 15 residues. Germline trimming cut 9 bases from V and 0 bases from J; bases unmatched to any gene: 9. Remarks on this clone: Antigen specificity is unknown.

This rearrangement joins TRBV27 to TRBJ1-2, with 8 bases identical to TRBD1. This receptor was obtained from an adult who received the AZD1222 COVID-19 vaccine. Sequenced material: peripheral blood, taken 28 days after the second AZD1222 dose. Here the CDR3 DNA reads TGTGCCAGTCGGACAGGGCATCAAGCTAACTATGGCTACACCTTC. Protein: CASRTGHQANYGYTF.